Presented here are 5 T cell receptor beta chains from one specimen sequenced in a study of CD8+ T cells in alopecia areata (dated by TCRdb to the late 2010s). Receptor libraries were prepared by the immunoSEQ multiplex PCR assay. To provide template for TCR sequencing, every sample had RNA extracted and reverse transcribed into cDNA. This is the immuneACCESS table as TCRdb keeps it, with only in-frame sequences that have V and J called. A part of the clones is gone; compared with another copy, unresolved V genes explain less than half, and the rest is unexplained. Recorded for this sample are approximately 300,000 clones; 58% of them occurred a single time. Of the sample, around 1.8% falls within the top ten clones. Taken with the paper, the label for time point translates to: 20 to 30 weeks on oral tofacitinib. This sample's treatment or condition label indicates: oral pan-JAK inhibitor, 5-10 mg twice daily.

Source: CD4+ T cells sorted from blood, taken at week 24, from a patient treated with tofacitinib. Receptor source: a human donor with alopecia areata.

The genes are TRBV5-1 and TRBJ2-5; D might be TRBD2 (6 bases). CDR1 and CDR2 (germline): SGHRS, YFSETQ. The CDR3 totals 14 residues. V lost 0 bases to trimming and J lost 4 bases, with 10 bases between them. The CDR3 bases are TGCGCCAGCAGCTTGGGAATCGGGGGAGAGACCCAGTACTTC. Its protein is CASSLGIGGETQYF.

This clone was detected once. V gene TRBV7-2 combines with J gene TRBJ2-5; D is perhaps TRBD2 (5 bases). This CDR3 is built from 14 residues. Germline V CDR1 and CDR2: SGHTA, FQGNSA. V was trimmed by 4 bases and J by 4 bases, leaving 13 bases between them. In nucleotides, the CDR3 is TGTGCCAGCAGCTCATGGACTCTGGGAGAGACCCAGTACTTC. Amino acids: CASSSWTLGETQYF. The complete variable domain, with remaining parts taken from reference TRBV7-2 and TRBJ2-5, reads GAGVSQSPSNKVTEKGKDVELRCDPISGHTALYWYRQSLGQGLEFLIYFQGNSAPDKSGLPSDRFSAERTGGSVSTLTIQRTQQEDSAVYLCASSSWTLGETQYFGPGTRLLVL.

J is TRBJ2-6 and V is TRBV5-1, with D hard to call. The CDR3 has 16 residues. The V gene lost 0 bases and the J gene lost 1 base, with 8 bases spanning the gap. Germline assignment: CDR1 SGHRS and CDR2 YFSETQ. The CDR3 DNA reads as TGCGCCAGCAGCTTGGGGCAGCCTTCTGGGGCCAACGTCCTGACTTTC. Translated: CASSLGQPSGANVLTF. The complete variable domain, with remaining parts taken from reference TRBV5-1 and TRBJ2-6, reads KAGVTQTPRYLIKTRGQQVTLSCSPISGHRSVSWYQQTPGQGLQFLFEYFSETQRNKGNFPGRFSGRQFSNSRSEMNVSTLELGDSALYLCASSLGQPSGANVLTFGAGSRLTVL.

The chain combines TRBV7-8 with TRBJ2-7; D not resolved. This CDR3 spans 12 amino acids. The germline V gene encodes CDR1 SGHVS and CDR2 FQNEAQ. Trimming took 3 bases from V and 3 from J, leaving 6 bases between them. CDR3 DNA sequence: TGTGCCAGCAGCTTCGCCGGCTACGAGCAGTACTTC. Translated: CASSFAGYEQYF. The complete variable domain, with remaining parts taken from reference TRBV7-8 and TRBJ2-7, reads GAGVSQSPRYKVAKRGQDVALRCDPISGHVSLFWYQQALGQGPEFLTYFQNEAQLDKSGLPSDRFFAERPEGSVSTLKIQRTQQEDSAVYLCASSFAGYEQYFGPGTRLTVT.

The chain joins TRBV6-1 to TRBJ2-5; a weak D match, TRBD1 (5 bases). The CDR3 has 15 amino acids. The germline V gene encodes CDR1 MNHNS and CDR2 SASEGT. The V and J ends lost 5 bases and 2 bases respectively, with 15 bases between them. CDR3 amino acids: CASSPPPRAQETQYF. CDR3 DNA sequence: TGTGCCAGCAGTCCCCCCCCCAGGGCACAAGAGACCCAGTACTTC.